This record looks at one TCR beta chain sequence and its context. What it binds is not known. V dropped 3 bases and J dropped 1; count of bases not matched to a gene: 4. The CDR3 has 16 residues. CDR1 and CDR2 from the germline V gene are SGDLS and YYNGEE. These data belong to a study of beta chain features in type 1 diabetes. As every portion of the isolated RNA was reverse transcribed, the sequencing read expressed TCRB transcripts. Only in-frame clones appear in the TCRdb table, and some are missing; sequencing was by immunoSEQ multiplex PCR. The sample contains under 350,000 clones, 14% of which appear only once. Study-wide findings and caveats: Type 1 diabetes patients showed a moderate but significant shortening of TCRB CDR3s in all four CD4+ subsets. Whether HLA type influences TCRB rearrangement remained unresolved here.

Sorting with CD45RO/CCR7/CD25/CD127/CD95/CD27 yielded naive, central memory, regulatory and stem-like memory CD4+ cells. This chain links TRBV9 with TRBJ2-1, with 10 bases fitting TRBD1. The source of this sequence is a man aged 30 to 45 with type 1 diabetes. Sequencing was done on a sample of naive CD4+ T cells from blood. CDR3 in DNA: TGTGCCAGCAGCGAGAGGGGACAGGGGTCCTACAATGAGCAGTTCTTC. This gives the protein CASSERGQGSYNEQFF.